This T cell receptor beta chain derives from a study of preoperative IRX-2 immunotherapy in early breast cancer. The germline V and J ends were trimmed by 0 bases and 0 bases, with 12 bases remaining between them. Looked up from germline, CDR1 is SGHNT and CDR2 is YENEEA. The CDR3 contains 17 residues. This clone was counted once. The treatment here: preoperative locoregional IRX-2 cytokine immunotherapy. Patients received preoperative, locoregional IRX-2 cytokine immunotherapy in a phase Ib study. TCRdb's copy holds only in-frame clones and misses some; the assay was immunoSEQ multiplex PCR. The sample consists of about 98,000 clones, roughly 90% of them appearing once.

The material was tumor tissue, obtained after IRX-2 immunotherapy. This clonotype originated in a human donor with breast cancer. This chain joins TRBV11-3 and TRBJ1-3; no firm D call. The CDR3 DNA reads as TGTGCCAGCAGCTTAGAGGTCTCATCTGCCTCTGGAAACACCATATATTTT. Protein: CASSLEVSSASGNTIYF.